This TCR beta chain was captured by sequencing in a study of blood T cell repertoires in COVID-19. The wider study: Specimens from acute and convalescent COVID-19 originated in the United States, Italy and Spain. PBMCs, B-cell-depleted T cells, or T cells provided the cDNA or gDNA that made up the material.

Authors' data handling: Estimation of nucleated cell counts was performed using reference gene primer amplification. Clones were sequenced by immunoSEQ multiplex PCR, and TCRdb holds only the in-frame ones, with some missing. That table furnishes V, J and clone size, whereas the DNA furnished D and trimming. The repertoire holds some 350,000 clones, with approximately 86% as singletons. Sequencing input: peripheral blood. The TCR was taken from a human donor in a cohort sampled during active COVID-19.

The CDR3 DNA is TGTGCCAGCAGCGCCCGGACAGGGGGCGGCGGCTACACCTTC. It codes for CASSARTGGGGYTF. The rearrangement links TRBV9 to TRBJ1-2; 11 bases line up with TRBD1. The CDR3 has 14 residues. V trimming: 3 bases; J trimming: 8 bases; junction bases outside the gene matches: 6. Germline V gives CDR1 SGDLS, CDR2 YYNGEE.